The 28 T cell receptor beta chains presented below share a single source sample, sequenced in a study of shared clonotypes between healthy human individuals. Only in-frame clones appear in the TCRdb table, and some are missing; sequencing was by immunoSEQ multiplex PCR. The table shows about 2,100,000 clones, with roughly 91% occurring only once. Selected positively for CCR7 and CD45RO-negative, naive CD8 cells excluded terminally differentiated effector memory CD45RA+ cells. The sequenced sample was naive CD8+ T cells from PBMCs. The source is a man aged 18 to 35 in good health. Some clones in this sample may be carry-over from other donors' samples.

The chain couples TRBV27 to TRBJ1-2; D remains ambiguous. Germline CDR1 is MNHEY and CDR2 is SMNVEV (reference sequence). CDR3 length: 14 amino acids. Trimming cost V 5 bases and J 2 bases, with 12 bases left between them. CDR3 region: CASSPLDGNYGYTF. The CDR3 DNA is TGTGCCAGCAGTCCTCTAGACGGGAACTATGGCTACACCTTC.

The CDR3 DNA is TGTGCCAGCGCGGGACAGGGGATAAACGAGCAGTACTTC. This codes for CASAGQGINEQYF. The V and J genes are TRBV9 and TRBJ2-7; TRBD1 matches at 10 bases. J gave up 5 bases and V 7 bases, and 6 bases lay outside the gene matches. The CDR3 runs 13 residues. Germline V gene data show CDR1 as SGDLS and CDR2 as YYNGEE.

The V call is TRBV6-5, the J call TRBJ2-7; D is perhaps TRBD1 (5 bases). Germline CDR1 MNHEY, CDR2 SVGAGI. There are 13 residues in the CDR3. Trimming took off 5 bases at V and 3 bases at J, with 11 bases between the two ends. This CDR3 is CASSDRTSYEQYF. CDR3 nucleotides: TGTGCCAGCAGTGACCGGACAAGCTACGAGCAGTACTTC.

This clone was seen repeatedly, ten times or more. The chain is built from TRBV4-1 and TRBJ2-7; D possibly corresponds to TRBD2 (6 bases). The V gene's germline CDR1 is MGHRA and CDR2 YSYEKL. The V and J ends lost 4 bases and 2 bases respectively, with 18 bases between them. This CDR3 region has 16 residues. This chain's CDR3 is CASSPGPGVGPYEQYF. The CDR3 nucleotides are TGCGCCAGCAGCCCCGGTCCGGGAGTGGGGCCCTACGAGCAGTACTTC.

V usage is TRBV28 and J usage is TRBJ2-5; 8 bases map to TRBD2. Germline values: CDR1 MDHEN, CDR2 SYDVKM. The CDR3 extends over 17 amino acids. The V segment lost 3 bases and the J segment 7 bases; nucleotides outside the gene matches: 16. The CDR3: CASSFTATLRGGVTQYF. The CDR3 region has the DNA TGTGCCAGCAGTTTTACCGCGACACTCCGGGGGGGGGTGACCCAGTACTTC. The entire variable domain, with the rest obtained from reference TRBV28 and TRBJ2-5, is as follows: DVKVTQSSRYLVKRTGEKVFLECVQDMDHENMFWYRQDPGLGLRLIYFSYDVKMKEKGDIPEGYSVSREKKERFSLILESASTNQTSMYLCASSFTATLRGGVTQYFGPGTRLLVL.

The table lists this clone with a count of one. The sample holds other DNA sequences that translate to the same CDR3. The genes are TRBV18 and TRBJ2-1; D remains unclear. This CDR3 has 14 amino acids. The germline V gene encodes CDR1 KGHSH and CDR2 LQKENI. The V end was cut by 0 bases, the J end by 7 bases, with 10 bases between. The CDR3 loop reads CASSPPLAGNEQFF. CDR3 bases: TGTGCCAGCTCACCACCGCTGGCCGGGAATGAGCAGTTCTTC.

V usage is TRBV9 and J usage is TRBJ2-7; D perhaps matches TRBD1 (6 bases). Germline-derived CDR1 and CDR2 are SGDLS and YYNGEE. The ends were cut back, 0 bases at V and 2 bases at J, with 9 bases in the middle. The CDR3 has 14 amino acids. The CDR3 DNA follows: TGTGCCAGCAGCGTAGGGGACAATGCCTACGAGCAGTACTTC. Its protein product is CASSVGDNAYEQYF.

This chain connects TRBV27 to TRBJ2-1; the match to TRBD2 covers 9 bases. CDR1 is MNHEY and CDR2 is SMNVEV in the germline V gene (reference sequence). This CDR3 region has 16 residues. V gave up 3 bases and J gave up 0 bases; unmatched junction bases: 3. This CDR3 is CASSFSSGNSYNEQFF. Written as DNA, the CDR3 is TGTGCCAGCAGTTTCTCTAGCGGGAACTCCTACAATGAGCAGTTCTTC.

The chain combines TRBV27 with TRBJ2-7, with 7 bases matching TRBD1. With V trimmed by 4 bases and J by 4 bases, 10 bases remained unmatched. The germline V gene encodes CDR1 MNHEY and CDR2 SMNVEV (reference sequence). The CDR3 sequence is 15 residues long. This CDR3 is CASSSIDRVEYEQYF. The CDR3 DNA is TGTGCCAGCAGTTCCATCGACAGGGTTGAGTACGAGCAGTACTTC.

This chain links TRBV7-8 with TRBJ2-1; maybe TRBD2 (6 bases). This CDR3 has 15 residues. The V end was cut by 5 bases, the J end by 3 bases, with 14 bases between. Germline V gene sequence: CDR1 SGHVS, CDR2 FQNEAQ. CDR3 bases: TGTGCCAGCAGCACCGGGGGAGAGGGCTACAATGAGCAGTTCTTC. This gives the protein CASSTGGEGYNEQFF.

This chain uses TRBV25-1 with TRBJ2-3; 10 bases line up with TRBD1. This CDR3 comprises 14 residues. Germline CDR1 reads MGHDK; CDR2 reads SYGVNS. J gave up 4 bases and V 3 bases, and 1 base lay outside the gene matches. CDR3 nucleotides: TGTGCCAGCAGTGAGGGACAGGGGCCAGATACGCAGTATTTT. Translated: CASSEGQGPDTQYF.

This sequence joins TRBV5-5 and TRBJ1-1; D is undetermined. Per the germline V gene, CDR1 is SGHKS and CDR2 is YYEKEE (reference sequence). Trimming pared 0 bases from V and 0 bases from J, leaving 9 bases between. This CDR3 comprises 15 residues. The CDR3 bases are TGTGCCAGCAGCTTGGGGCAGGCGATGAACACTGAAGCTTTCTTT. Its protein is CASSLGQAMNTEAFF. The full variable domain, in which reference TRBV5-5 and TRBJ1-1 provide the parts outside the CDR3, is DAGVTQSPTHLIKTRGQQVTLRCSPISGHKSVSWYQQVLGQGPQFIFQYYEKEERGRGNFPDRFSARQFPNYSSELNVNALLLGDSALYLCASSLGQAMNTEAFFGQGTRLTVV.

The V call is TRBV12-5, the J call TRBJ2-6; D may be TRBD2 (6 bases). Germline CDR1 and CDR2: LGHNT and FRNRAP. The CDR3 is made up of 17 amino acids. Trimming cost V 1 base and J 4 bases, with 14 bases left between them. The DNA for the CDR3 is TGTGCTAGTGGTTTGGGCTGGGGGGTCCCCGGGGCCAACGTCCTGACTTTC. It translates to CASGLGWGVPGANVLTF.

A few counts support this clone. The V and J genes are TRBV27 and TRBJ1-5; D remains unclear. The CDR3 consists of 14 residues. The V gene's germline CDR1 is MNHEY and CDR2 SMNVEV (reference sequence). V was trimmed by 5 bases and J by 0 bases, leaving 8 bases between them. The CDR3 coding sequence is TGTGCCAGCAGTCCCCTGAATAGCAATCAGCCCCAGCATTTT. Protein product: CASSPLNSNQPQHF.

The V and J genes are TRBV5-1 and TRBJ1-2, with D hard to call. Between the trimmed V and J ends, which lost 4 bases and 3 bases, there was a span of 19 bases. The germline CDR1 and CDR2 sequences are SGHRS and YFSETQ. This CDR3 has 16 residues. This CDR3 reads CASSPVGSSPHYGYTF. CDR3 nucleotides: TGCGCCAGCAGCCCCGTCGGGTCGAGCCCGCACTATGGCTACACCTTC. Full variable domain (remainder filled in from reference TRBV5-1 and TRBJ1-2): KAGVTQTPRYLIKTRGQQVTLSCSPISGHRSVSWYQQTPGQGLQFLFEYFSETQRNKGNFPGRFSGRQFSNSRSEMNVSTLELGDSALYLCASSPVGSSPHYGYTFGSGTRLTVV.

This chain joins TRBV29-1 and TRBJ1-1; 8 nucleotides line up with TRBD1. V shed 6 bases and J 11 bases; nucleotides not matched to a gene: 11. The length of the CDR3 is 12 residues. Germline V gives CDR1 SQVTM, CDR2 ANQGSEA. DNA of the CDR3: TGCAGCGTGCCTAGACAGGGGCGAAGGGCTTTCTTT. Residues: CSVPRQGRRAFF.

This clone was recorded a few times. V and J are TRBV2 and TRBJ1-1, with TRBD1 matching over 9 bases. CDR3 length: 13 residues. The V and J ends lost 4 bases and 6 bases, in that order; junction bases with no gene match: 3. CDR1 SNHLY and CDR2 FYNNEI come from the germline V gene. The CDR3 DNA follows: TGTGCCAGCAGTGGGGGACAGGGAGCTGAAGCTTTCTTT. Its protein product is CASSGGQGAEAFF. The whole variable domain, filled in from reference TRBV2 and TRBJ1-1, reads EPEVTQTPSHQVTQMGQEVILRCVPISNHLYFYWYRQILGQKVEFLVSFYNNEISEKSEIFDDQFSVERPDGSNFTLKIRSTKLEDSAMYFCASSGGQGAEAFFGQGTRLTVV.

J is TRBJ1-1 and V is TRBV29-1; D gene uncertain. V lost 6 bases, J lost 0 bases, and 14 bases lay in between. CDR3 length: 14 amino acids. Germline CDR1 SQVTM, CDR2 ANQGSEA. The CDR3 DNA reads as TGCAGCGTCGATTCGACTGAAATGAACACTGAAGCTTTCTTT. Its protein is CSVDSTEMNTEAFF.

This chain uses TRBV2 with TRBJ1-5, with D perhaps matching TRBD1 (5 bases). The CDR3 consists of 14 residues. V lost 9 bases and J lost 5, with 17 bases in between. Germline assignment: CDR1 SNHLY and CDR2 FYNNEI. The CDR3 DNA sequence: TGTGCCAGTTCACCGGGACTGGAATATCAGCCCCAGCATTTT. Its translation is CASSPGLEYQPQHF.

The chain uses TRBV19 and TRBJ1-1, with no clear D. The CDR3 covers 13 residues. V shed 6 bases and J shed 1 base, with 9 bases lying between them. Per the germline V gene, CDR1 is LNHDA and CDR2 is SQIVND (reference sequence). CDR3 protein: CASRGLRNTEAFF. The CDR3 nucleotides read TGTGCCAGTAGAGGCCTCCGGAACACTGAAGCTTTCTTT.

The rearrangement joins TRBV7-6 to TRBJ2-5; D possibly corresponds to TRBD2 (5 bases). Germline lookup yields CDR1 SGHVS and CDR2 FNYEAQ. Trimming shortened V by 5 bases and J by 5 bases, and 15 bases separated the two germline ends. The CDR3 runs to 14 residues. CDR3 region: CASSVRTTKETQYF. The CDR3 DNA reads TGTGCCAGCAGCGTACGCACGACTAAGGAGACCCAGTACTTC.

The chain is built from TRBV6-1 and TRBJ2-1; D uncertain. The V gene lost 1 base and the J gene lost 5 bases, with 12 bases spanning the gap. The CDR3 sequence is 15 residues long. Germline V gene sequence: CDR1 MNHNS, CDR2 SASEGT. CDR3 coding DNA: TGTGCCAGCAGTGAAGGACTGGGATACCACAATGAGCAGTTCTTC. This encodes CASSEGLGYHNEQFF.

The CDR3 region is CASRSSPDTVPNTGELFF. Written as DNA, the CDR3 is TGTGCCAGCAGGTCCAGCCCGGACACGGTCCCGAACACCGGGGAGCTGTTTTTT. The rearrangement links TRBV2 to TRBJ2-2, with D maybe TRBD1 (5 bases). Germline values: CDR1 SNHLY, CDR2 FYNNEI. The V and J ends lost 6 bases and 0 bases respectively, with 20 bases between them. The CDR3 extends over 18 amino acids.

This clone was found once. V is TRBV7-9 and J is TRBJ2-1; TRBD1 is a possible D gene (6 bases). The germline CDR1 and CDR2 sequences are SEHNR and FQNEAQ (reference sequence). Deletions cut 5 bases from V and 0 bases from J, with 8 bases between. CDR3 length: 14 amino acids. The CDR3: CASSPQGSYNEQFF. The DNA for the CDR3 is TGTGCCAGCAGCCCACAGGGCTCCTACAATGAGCAGTTCTTC.

This sequence joins TRBV7-3 and TRBJ2-3; 10 nucleotides align to TRBD2. This CDR3 has 15 residues. Germline loops: CDR1 SGHTA, CDR2 FQGTGA. The V gene end was trimmed by 5 bases and the J gene end by 6 bases; junction bases not matched to a gene: 8. The CDR3 spells CASSLQREGGDTQYF. The CDR3 bases are TGTGCCAGCAGCCTACAGCGGGAGGGCGGGGATACGCAGTATTTT.

This rearrangement joins TRBV19 to TRBJ1-2; a possible D gene is TRBD1 (6 bases). Trimming took 5 bases from V and 2 from J, leaving 9 bases between them. The CDR3 runs to 13 residues. Germline assignment: CDR1 LNHDA and CDR2 SQIVND (reference sequence). The DNA of the CDR3 is TGTGCCAGTAGTTTCACAGGGAACTATGGCTACACCTTC. Its protein product is CASSFTGNYGYTF.

The chain is built from TRBV6-5 and TRBJ1-2; perhaps TRBD1 as D (6 bases). The CDR3 length is 13 residues. Trimming left V 2 bases short and J 13 bases short, with 17 bases between. Germline loops: CDR1 MNHEY, CDR2 SVGAGI. CDR3 amino acids: CASSYPSGGQFTF. The CDR3, as DNA: TGTGCCAGCAGTTACCCTTCCGGGGGGCAGTTCACCTTC.

The V call is TRBV7-2, the J call TRBJ1-1; D is ambiguous. Germline loops: CDR1 SGHTA, CDR2 FQGNSA. The CDR3 covers 12 residues. Between the trimmed V and J ends, which lost 5 bases and 6 bases, there was a span of 10 bases. CDR3 sequence: CASSTRIPEAFF. The CDR3, as DNA: TGTGCCAGCAGCACTCGAATCCCTGAAGCTTTCTTT.